Here is one T cell receptor beta chain with its context. This sample was taken from a study of CD8 T cells in Susac syndrome. V was pared by 10 bases and J by 3 bases, with 16 bases between. The CDR3 is 13 amino acids. Germline V gene data show CDR1 as MDHEN and CDR2 as SYDVKM. Reverse transcription of about 0.5 to 1 ug RNA was performed with random hexamers. Using its own MiXCR run on the immunoSEQ multiplex PCR reads, TCRdb lists one record per CDR3 protein. Of approximately 190,000 distinct CDR3 sequences listed, roughly 94% were seen once; the top ten hold 0.16%. J is TRBJ2-7 and V is TRBV28; D may be TRBD2 (6 bases). The sequence was obtained from a human donor with Susac syndrome. Sequenced material: CD8+ T cells from PBMCs. The CDR3 DNA is TGTGCCACCAAACGGGAGTACCACTACGAGCAGTACTTC. Protein sequence: CATKREYHYEQYF. The variable domain in full, completed from reference TRBV28 and TRBJ2-7, reads DVKVTQSSRYLVKRTGEKVFLECVQDMDHENMFWYRQDPGLGLRLIYFSYDVKMKEKGDIPEGYSVSREKKERFSLILESASTNQTSMYLCATKREYHYEQYFGPGTRLTVT.